This T cell receptor beta chain emerged from a study of blood T cell repertoires in COVID-19. Study background: Donors in the United States, Italy and Spain gave samples during acute or convalescent COVID-19. PBMCs, B-cell-depleted T cells, or T cells provided the cDNA or gDNA that made up the material.

This clone has a single count. The J segment lost 4 bases and the V segment lost 4 bases, leaving 6 bases of the junction unmatched. Germline-derived CDR1 and CDR2 are SGHNT and YENEEA. The CDR3 is 16 amino acids. The authors' processing: The assay estimated nucleated cells by amplifying reference gene primers. TCRdb's copy holds only in-frame clones and misses some; the assay was immunoSEQ multiplex PCR. The V and J calls and clone size come from that table; D and trimming were worked out from the DNA. This sample has 130,000 to 150,000 clones, with around 83% found just once. The sample consisted of peripheral blood. The rearrangement joins TRBV11-3 to TRBJ2-2; TRBD1 agrees at 10 bases. The sequence derives from a man in his 60s with active or convalescent COVID-19. CDR3 region: CASSSRTGGRTGELFF. The CDR3 DNA reads as TGTGCCAGCAGCTCTCGGACAGGGGGTCGCACCGGGGAGCTGTTTTTT.